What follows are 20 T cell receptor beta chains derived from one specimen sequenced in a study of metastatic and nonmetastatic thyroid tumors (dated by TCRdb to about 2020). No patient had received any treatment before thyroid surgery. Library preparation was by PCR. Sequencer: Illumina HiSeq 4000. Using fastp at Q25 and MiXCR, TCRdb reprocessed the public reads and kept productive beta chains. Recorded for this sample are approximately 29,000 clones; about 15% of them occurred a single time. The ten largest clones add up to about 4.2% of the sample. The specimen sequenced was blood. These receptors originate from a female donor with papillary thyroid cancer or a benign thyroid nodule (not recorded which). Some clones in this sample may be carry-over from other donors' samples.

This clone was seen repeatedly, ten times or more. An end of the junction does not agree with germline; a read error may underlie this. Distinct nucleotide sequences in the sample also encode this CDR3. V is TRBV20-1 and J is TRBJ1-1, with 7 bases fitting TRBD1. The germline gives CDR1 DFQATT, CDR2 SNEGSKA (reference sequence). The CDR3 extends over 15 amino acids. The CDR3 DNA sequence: TGCAGTGCTAGACCGGGACAGCTCTCGAACACTGAGGCTTTCTTT. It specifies CSARPGQLSNTEAFF.

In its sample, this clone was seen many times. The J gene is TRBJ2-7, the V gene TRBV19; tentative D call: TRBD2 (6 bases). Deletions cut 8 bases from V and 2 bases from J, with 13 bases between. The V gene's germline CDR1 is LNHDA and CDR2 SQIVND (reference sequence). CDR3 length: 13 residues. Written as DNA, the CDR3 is TGTGCCAGTCGGGGTAGCGGAGCCTACGAGCAGTACTTC. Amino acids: CASRGSGAYEQYF.

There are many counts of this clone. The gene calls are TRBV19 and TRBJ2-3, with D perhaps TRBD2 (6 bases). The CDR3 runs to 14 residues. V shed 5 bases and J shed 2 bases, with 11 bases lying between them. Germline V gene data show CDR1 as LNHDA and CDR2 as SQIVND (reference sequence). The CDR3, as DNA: TGTGCCAGTAGTCGGGACTTTATCACAGATACGCAGTATTTT. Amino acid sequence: CASSRDFITDTQYF.

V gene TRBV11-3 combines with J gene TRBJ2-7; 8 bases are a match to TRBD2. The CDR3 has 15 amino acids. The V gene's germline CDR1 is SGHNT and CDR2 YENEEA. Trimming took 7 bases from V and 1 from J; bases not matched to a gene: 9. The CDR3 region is CASILGTSGSYEQYF. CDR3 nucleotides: TGTGCCAGCATCTTGGGGACTAGTGGGTCCTACGAGCAGTACTTC.

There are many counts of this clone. For the CDR3, the DNA is TGTGCCAGCAGCTTGGACAGGGGCCTCACAGATACGCAGTATTTT. Translated, it gives CASSLDRGLTDTQYF. The chain recombines TRBV5-6 with TRBJ2-3; 7 bases match TRBD1. The CDR3 is 15 amino acids. V gave up 0 bases and J gave up 2 bases; unmatched junction bases: 3. Germline-derived CDR1 and CDR2 are SGHDT and YYEEEE. Supplemented by reference TRBV5-6 and TRBJ2-3, the full variable domain reads DAGVTQSPTHLIKTRGQQVTLRCSPKSGHDTVSWYQQALGQGPQFIFQYYEEEERQRGNFPDRFSGHQFPNYSSELNVNALLLGDSALYLCASSLDRGLTDTQYFGPGTRLTVL.

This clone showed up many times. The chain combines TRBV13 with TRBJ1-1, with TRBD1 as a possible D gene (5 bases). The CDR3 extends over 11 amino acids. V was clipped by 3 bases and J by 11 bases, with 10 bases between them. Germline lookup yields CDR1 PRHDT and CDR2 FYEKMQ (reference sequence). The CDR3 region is CASSFRDRAFF. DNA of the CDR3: TGTGCCAGCAGCTTTAGGGACCGGGCTTTCTTT.

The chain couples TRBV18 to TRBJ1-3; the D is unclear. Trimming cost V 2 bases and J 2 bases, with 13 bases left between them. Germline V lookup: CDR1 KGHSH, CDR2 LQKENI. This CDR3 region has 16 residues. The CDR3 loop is CASSPRVTPTGNTIYF. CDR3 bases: TGTGCCAGCTCACCAAGAGTAACGCCGACTGGAAACACCATATATTTT.

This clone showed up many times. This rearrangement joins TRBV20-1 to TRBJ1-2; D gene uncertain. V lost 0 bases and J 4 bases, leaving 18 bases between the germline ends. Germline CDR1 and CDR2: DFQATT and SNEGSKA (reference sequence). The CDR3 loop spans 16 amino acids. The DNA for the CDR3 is TGCAGTGCTAGAGACCCCGGGCGGGCCGGTAGCTATGGCTACACCTTC. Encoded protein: CSARDPGRAGSYGYTF.

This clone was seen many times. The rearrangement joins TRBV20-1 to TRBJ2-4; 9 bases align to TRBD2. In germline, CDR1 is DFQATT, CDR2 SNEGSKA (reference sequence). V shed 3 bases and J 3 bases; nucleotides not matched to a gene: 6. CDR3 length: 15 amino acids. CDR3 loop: CSARRGGASKNIQYF. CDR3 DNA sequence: TGCAGTGCTAGGCGGGGGGGGGCGAGCAAAAACATTCAGTACTTC.

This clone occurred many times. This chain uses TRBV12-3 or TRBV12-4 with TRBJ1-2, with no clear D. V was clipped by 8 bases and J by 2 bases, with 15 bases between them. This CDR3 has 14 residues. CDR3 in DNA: TGTGCCAGCTACCTCGACCGGGAAAACTATGGCTACACCTTC. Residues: CASYLDRENYGYTF.

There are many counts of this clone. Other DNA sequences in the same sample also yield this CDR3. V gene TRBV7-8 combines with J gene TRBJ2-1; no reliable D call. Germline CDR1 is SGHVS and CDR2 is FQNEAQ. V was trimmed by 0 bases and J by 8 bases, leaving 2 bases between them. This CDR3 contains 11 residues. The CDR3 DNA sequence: TGTGCCAGCAGCTTAGCGGATGAGCAGTTCTTC. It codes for CASSLADEQFF.

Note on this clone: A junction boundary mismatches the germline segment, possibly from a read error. In DNA, the CDR3 is TGCACCAGCAGCTATACAGGCGAGCAGTACTTC. It is translated as CTSSYTGEQYF. This sequence joins TRBV11-1 and TRBJ2-7; D might be TRBD1 (5 bases). This CDR3 is 11 amino acids long. Germline CDR1 is SGHAT and CDR2 is FQDESV (reference sequence).

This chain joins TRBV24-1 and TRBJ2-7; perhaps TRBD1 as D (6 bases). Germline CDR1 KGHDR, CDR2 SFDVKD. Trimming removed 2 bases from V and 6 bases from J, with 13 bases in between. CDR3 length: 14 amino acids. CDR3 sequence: CATSDSCTGSEQYF. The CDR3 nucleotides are TGTGCCACCAGTGATTCTTGTACAGGGAGCGAGCAGTACTTC.

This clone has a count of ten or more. The DNA of the CDR3 is TGTGCCAGCAGCTTTAATGCCAGGGTGGGACAGCCCCAGCATTTT. It is translated as CASSFNARVGQPQHF. This chain links TRBV5-8 with TRBJ1-5, with D possibly being TRBD1 (5 bases). Germline CDR1 reads SGHTS; CDR2 reads YDEGEE. V lost 2 bases to trimming and J lost 7 bases, with 16 bases between them. The CDR3 has 15 amino acids.

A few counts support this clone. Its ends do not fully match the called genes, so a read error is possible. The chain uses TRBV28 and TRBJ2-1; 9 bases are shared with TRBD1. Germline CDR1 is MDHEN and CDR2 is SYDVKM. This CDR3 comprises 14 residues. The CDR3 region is CASRRTGVYNDQFF. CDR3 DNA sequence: TGTGCCAGCCGCAGGACAGGGGTCTACAATGACCAGTTCTTC. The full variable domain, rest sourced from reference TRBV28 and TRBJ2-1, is DVKVTQSSRYLVKRTGEKVFLECVQDMDHENMFWYRQDPGLGLRLIYFSYDVKMKEKGDIPEGYSVSREKKERFSLILESASTNQTSMYLCASRRTGVYNDQFFGPGTRLTVL.

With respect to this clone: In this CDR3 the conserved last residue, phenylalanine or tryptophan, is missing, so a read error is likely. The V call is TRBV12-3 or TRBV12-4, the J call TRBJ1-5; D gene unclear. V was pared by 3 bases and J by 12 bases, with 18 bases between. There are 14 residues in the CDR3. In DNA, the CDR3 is TGTGCCAGCAGTTTTAGGACGCCCCAGGAGCACCAGCATTCT. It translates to CASSFRTPQEHQHS.

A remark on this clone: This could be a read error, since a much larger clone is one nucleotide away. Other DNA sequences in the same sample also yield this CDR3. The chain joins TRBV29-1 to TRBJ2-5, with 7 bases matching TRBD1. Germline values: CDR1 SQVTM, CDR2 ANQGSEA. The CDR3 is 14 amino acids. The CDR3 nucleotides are TGCAGCGTCCCAATAGGGGGCAACCAAGAGACCCAGTATTTC. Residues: CSVPIGGNQETQYF. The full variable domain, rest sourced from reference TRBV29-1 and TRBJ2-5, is SAVISQKPSRDICQRGTSLTIQCQVDSQVTMMFWYRQQPGQSLTLIATANQGSEATYESGFVIDKFPISRPNLTFSTLTVSNMSPEDSSIYLCSVPIGGNQETQYFGPGTRLLVL.

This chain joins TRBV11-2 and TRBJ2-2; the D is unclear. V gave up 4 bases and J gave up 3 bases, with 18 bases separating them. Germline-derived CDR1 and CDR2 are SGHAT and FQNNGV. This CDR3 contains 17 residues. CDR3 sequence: CASSYGPAVGHTGELFF. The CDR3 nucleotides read TGTGCCAGCAGCTATGGTCCGGCGGTAGGGCACACCGGGGAGCTGTTTTTT. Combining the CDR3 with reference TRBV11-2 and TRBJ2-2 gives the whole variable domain EAGVAQSPRYKIIEKRQSVAFWCNPISGHATLYWYQQILGQGPKLLIQFQNNGVVDDSQLPKDRFSAERLKGVDSTLKIQPAKLEDSAVYLCASSYGPAVGHTGELFFGEGSRLTVL.

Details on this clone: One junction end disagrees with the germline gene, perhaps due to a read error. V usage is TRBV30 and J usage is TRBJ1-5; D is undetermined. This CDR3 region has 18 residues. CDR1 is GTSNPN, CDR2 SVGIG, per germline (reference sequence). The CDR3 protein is CTWSRSRDNGLSNQPQHF. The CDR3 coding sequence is TGTACCTGGAGCCGGAGCAGAGACAACGGTCTTAGCAATCAGCCCCAGCATTTT.

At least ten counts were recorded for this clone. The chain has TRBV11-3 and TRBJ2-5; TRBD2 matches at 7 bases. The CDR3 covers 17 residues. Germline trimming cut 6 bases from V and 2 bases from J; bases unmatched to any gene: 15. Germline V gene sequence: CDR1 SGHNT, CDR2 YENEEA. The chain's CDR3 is CASSPSLRLAAQETQYF. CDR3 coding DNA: TGTGCCAGCAGTCCTTCCTTAAGACTAGCAGCTCAAGAGACCCAGTACTTC.